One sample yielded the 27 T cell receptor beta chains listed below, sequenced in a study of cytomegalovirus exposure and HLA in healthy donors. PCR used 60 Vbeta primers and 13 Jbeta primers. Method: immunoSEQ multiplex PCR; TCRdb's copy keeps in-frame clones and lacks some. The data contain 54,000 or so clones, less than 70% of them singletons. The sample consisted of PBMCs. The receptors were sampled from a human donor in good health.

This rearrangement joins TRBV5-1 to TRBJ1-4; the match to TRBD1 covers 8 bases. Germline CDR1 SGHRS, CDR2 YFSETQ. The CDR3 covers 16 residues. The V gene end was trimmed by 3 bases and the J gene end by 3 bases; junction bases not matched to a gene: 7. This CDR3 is CASSSFNRGSNEKLFF. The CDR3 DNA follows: TGCGCCAGCAGCTCCTTTAACAGGGGGTCTAATGAAAAACTGTTTTTT.

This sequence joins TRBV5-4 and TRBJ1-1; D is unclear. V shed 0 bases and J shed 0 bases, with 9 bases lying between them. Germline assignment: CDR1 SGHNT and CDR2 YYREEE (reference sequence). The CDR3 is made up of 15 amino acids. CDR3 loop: CASSLVASLNTEAFF. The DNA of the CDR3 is TGTGCCAGCAGCTTGGTAGCCAGCTTGAACACTGAAGCTTTCTTT.

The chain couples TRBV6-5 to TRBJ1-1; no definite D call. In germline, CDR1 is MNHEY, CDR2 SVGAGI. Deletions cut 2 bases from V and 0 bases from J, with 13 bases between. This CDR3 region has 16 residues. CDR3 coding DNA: TGTGCCAGCAGTTACGGCAGAGGGCCCATGAACACTGAAGCTTTCTTT. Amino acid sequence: CASSYGRGPMNTEAFF.

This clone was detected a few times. CDR3 DNA: TGTGCCTGGAGTGTGGGACAGGAGTCTACAGATACGCAGTATTTT. This encodes CAWSVGQESTDTQYF. This chain uses TRBV30 with TRBJ2-3; 8 bases fit TRBD1. The CDR3 runs 15 residues. CDR1 and CDR2 (germline): GTSNPN, SVGIG (reference sequence). J lost 3 bases, V lost 0 bases, and 5 bases had no gene match.

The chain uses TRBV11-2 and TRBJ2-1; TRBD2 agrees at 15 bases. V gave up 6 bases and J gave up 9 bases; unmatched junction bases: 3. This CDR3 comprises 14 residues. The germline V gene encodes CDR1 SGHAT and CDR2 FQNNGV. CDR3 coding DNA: TGTGCCAGCAGTTGGACTAGCGGGGGGGGTGAGCAGTTCTTC. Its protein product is CASSWTSGGGEQFF.

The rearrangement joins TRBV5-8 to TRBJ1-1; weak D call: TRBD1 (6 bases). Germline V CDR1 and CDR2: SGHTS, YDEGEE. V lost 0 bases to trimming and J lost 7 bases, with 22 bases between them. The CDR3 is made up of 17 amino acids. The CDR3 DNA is TGTGCCAGCAGCTTGGTTCGGGTCTCAGGGGCGATTTATGAAGCTTTCTTT. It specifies CASSLVRVSGAIYEAFF. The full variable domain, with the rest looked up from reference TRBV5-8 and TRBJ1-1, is EAGVTQSPTHLIKTRGQQATLRCSPISGHTSVYWYQQALGLGLQFLLWYDEGEERNRGNFPPRFSGRQFPNYSSELNVNALELEDSALYLCASSLVRVSGAIYEAFFGQGTRLTVV.

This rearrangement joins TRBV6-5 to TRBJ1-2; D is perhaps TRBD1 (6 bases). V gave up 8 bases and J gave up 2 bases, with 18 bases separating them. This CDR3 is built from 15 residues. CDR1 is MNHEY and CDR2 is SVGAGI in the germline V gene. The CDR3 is CASRRRTEQNYGYTF. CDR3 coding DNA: TGTGCCAGCCGACGCCGGACAGAACAGAACTATGGCTACACCTTC.

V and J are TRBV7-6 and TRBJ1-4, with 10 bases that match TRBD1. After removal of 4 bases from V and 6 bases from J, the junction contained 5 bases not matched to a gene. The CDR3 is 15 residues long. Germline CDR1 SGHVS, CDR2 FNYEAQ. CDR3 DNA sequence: TGTGCCAGCAGCTCGACAGGGGGCTTTGATGAAAAACTGTTTTTT. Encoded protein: CASSSTGGFDEKLFF.

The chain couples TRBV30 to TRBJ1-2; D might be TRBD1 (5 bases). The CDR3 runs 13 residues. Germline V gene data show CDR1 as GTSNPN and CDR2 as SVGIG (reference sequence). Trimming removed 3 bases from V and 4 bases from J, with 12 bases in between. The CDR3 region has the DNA TGTGCCTGGAGCGTCAGGGTGGGCTATGGCTACACCTTC. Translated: CAWSVRVGYGYTF.

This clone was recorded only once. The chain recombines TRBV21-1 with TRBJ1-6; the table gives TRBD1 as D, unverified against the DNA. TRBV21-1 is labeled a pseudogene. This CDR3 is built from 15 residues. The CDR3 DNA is TGTGCCAATCCAGGGGCGACCCTCAATAATTCACCCCTCCACTTT. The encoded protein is CANPGATLNNSPLHF.

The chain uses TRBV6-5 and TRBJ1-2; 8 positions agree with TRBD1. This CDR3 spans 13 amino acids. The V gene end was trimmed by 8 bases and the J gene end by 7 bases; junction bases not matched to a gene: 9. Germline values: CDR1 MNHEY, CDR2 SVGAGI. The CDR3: CASFRGQDAGYTF. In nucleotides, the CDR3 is TGTGCCAGCTTCAGGGGACAGGATGCTGGCTACACCTTC.

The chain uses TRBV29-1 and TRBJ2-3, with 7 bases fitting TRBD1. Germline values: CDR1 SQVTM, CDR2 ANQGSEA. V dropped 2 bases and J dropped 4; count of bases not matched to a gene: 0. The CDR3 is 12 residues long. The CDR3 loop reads CSVEQGADTQYF. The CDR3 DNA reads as TGCAGCGTTGAACAGGGGGCAGATACGCAGTATTTT.

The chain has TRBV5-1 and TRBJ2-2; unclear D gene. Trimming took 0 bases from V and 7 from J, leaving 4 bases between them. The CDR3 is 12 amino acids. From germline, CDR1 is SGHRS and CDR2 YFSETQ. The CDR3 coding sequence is TGCGCCAGCAGCTTGGCCGTCGGGGAGCTGTTTTTT. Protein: CASSLAVGELFF.

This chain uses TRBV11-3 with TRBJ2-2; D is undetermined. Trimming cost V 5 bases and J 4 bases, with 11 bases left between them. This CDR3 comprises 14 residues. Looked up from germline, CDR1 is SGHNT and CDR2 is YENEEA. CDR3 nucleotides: TGTGCCAGCAGCCCTGGTGGGCGCACCGGGGAGCTGTTTTTT. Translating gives CASSPGGRTGELFF.

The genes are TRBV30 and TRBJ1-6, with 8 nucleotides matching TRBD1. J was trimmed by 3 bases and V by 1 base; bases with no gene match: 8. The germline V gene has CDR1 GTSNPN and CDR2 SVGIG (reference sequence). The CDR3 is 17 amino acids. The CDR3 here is CAWSAKYGTGYNSPLHF. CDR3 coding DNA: TGTGCCTGGAGTGCGAAATACGGGACAGGCTATAATTCACCCCTCCACTTT.

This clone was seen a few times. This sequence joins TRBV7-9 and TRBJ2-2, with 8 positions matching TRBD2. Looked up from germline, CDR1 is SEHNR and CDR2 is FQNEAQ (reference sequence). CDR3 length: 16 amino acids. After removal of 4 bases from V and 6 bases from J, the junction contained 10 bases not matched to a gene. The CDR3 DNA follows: TGTGCCAGCAGCTCAGGACTAGCAGGCGTGGCCGGGGAGCTGTTTTTT. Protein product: CASSSGLAGVAGELFF.

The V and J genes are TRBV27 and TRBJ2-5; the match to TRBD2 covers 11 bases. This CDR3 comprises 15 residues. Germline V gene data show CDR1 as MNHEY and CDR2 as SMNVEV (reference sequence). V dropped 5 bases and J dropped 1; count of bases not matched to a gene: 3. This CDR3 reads CASSQLAGGQETQYF. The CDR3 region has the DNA TGTGCCAGCAGTCAGCTAGCGGGGGGCCAAGAGACCCAGTACTTC.

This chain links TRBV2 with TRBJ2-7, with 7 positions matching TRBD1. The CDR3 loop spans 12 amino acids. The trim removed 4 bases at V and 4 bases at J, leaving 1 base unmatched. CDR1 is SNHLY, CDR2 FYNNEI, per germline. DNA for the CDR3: TGTGCCAGCAGTGGACAGGGTTACGAGCAGTACTTC. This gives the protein CASSGQGYEQYF.

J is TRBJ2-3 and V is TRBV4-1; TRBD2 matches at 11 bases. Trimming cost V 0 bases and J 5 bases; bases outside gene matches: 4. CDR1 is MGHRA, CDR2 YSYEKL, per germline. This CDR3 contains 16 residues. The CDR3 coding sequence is TGCGCCAGCAGCCAAGATAGCCTAGCGGGGGGAGATACGCAGTATTTT. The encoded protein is CASSQDSLAGGDTQYF.

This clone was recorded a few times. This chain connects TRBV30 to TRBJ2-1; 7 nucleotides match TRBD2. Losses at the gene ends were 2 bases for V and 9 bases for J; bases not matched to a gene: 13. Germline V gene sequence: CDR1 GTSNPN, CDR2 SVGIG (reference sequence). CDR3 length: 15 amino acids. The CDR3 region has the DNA TGTGCCTGGAGTCTGGGGGGGGGTACCACAAGTGAGCAGTTCTTC. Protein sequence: CAWSLGGGTTSEQFF. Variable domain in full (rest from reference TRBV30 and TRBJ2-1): SQTIHQWPATLVQPVGSPLSLECTVEGTSNPNLYWYRQAAGRGLQLLFYSVGIGQISSEVPQNLSASRPQDRQFILSSKKLLLSDSGFYLCAWSLGGGTTSEQFFGPGTRLTVL.

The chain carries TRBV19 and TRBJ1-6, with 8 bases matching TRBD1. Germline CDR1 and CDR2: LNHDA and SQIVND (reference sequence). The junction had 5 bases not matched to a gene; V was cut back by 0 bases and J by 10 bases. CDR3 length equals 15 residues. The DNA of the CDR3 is TGTGCCAGTAGTATAGATCCAGGGGGCATCTCACCCCTCCACTTT. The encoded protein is CASSIDPGGISPLHF.

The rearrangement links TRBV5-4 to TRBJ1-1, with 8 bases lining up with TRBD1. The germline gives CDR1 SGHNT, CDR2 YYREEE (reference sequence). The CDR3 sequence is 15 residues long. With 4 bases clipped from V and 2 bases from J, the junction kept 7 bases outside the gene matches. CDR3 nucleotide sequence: TGTGCCAGCAGCCCGGACAGGGTGGTTAACACTGAAGCTTTCTTT. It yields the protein CASSPDRVVNTEAFF.

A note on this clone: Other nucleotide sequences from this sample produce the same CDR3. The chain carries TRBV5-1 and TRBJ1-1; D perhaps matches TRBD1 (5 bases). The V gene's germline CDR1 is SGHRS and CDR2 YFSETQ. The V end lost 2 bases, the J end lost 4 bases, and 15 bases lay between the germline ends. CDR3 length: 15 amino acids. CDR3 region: CASSLGAGRGTEAFF. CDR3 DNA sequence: TGCGCCAGCAGCTTAGGGGCAGGGCGGGGCACTGAAGCTTTCTTT.

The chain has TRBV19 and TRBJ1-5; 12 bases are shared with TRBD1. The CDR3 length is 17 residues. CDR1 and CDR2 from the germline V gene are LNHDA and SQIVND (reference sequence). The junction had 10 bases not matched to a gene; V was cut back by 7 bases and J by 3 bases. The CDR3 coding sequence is TGTGCCAGTATTTCCCCTGGGACAGGGGGCGTCAATCAGCCCCAGCATTTT. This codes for CASISPGTGGVNQPQHF.

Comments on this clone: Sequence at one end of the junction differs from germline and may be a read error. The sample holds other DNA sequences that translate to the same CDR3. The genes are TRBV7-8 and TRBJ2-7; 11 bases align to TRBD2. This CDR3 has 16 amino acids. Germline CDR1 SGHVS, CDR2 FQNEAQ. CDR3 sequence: CASSRATSGGPYEQYF. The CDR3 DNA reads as TGTGCCAGCAGCCGCGCAACTAGCGGGGGACCCTACGAGCAATACTTC.

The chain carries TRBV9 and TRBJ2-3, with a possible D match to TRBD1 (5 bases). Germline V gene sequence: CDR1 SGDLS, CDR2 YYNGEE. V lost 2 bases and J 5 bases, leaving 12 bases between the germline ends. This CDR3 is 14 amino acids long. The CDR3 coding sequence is TGTGCCAGCAGCGTCAAAGGGGTTGGAGATACGCAGTATTTT. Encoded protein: CASSVKGVGDTQYF.

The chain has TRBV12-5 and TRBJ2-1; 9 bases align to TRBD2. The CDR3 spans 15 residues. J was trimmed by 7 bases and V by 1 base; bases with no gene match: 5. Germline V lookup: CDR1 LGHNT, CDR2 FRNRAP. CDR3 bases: TGTGCTAGTGGTTTGGCCAGCGGGGGGATAAATGAGCAGTTCTTC. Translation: CASGLASGGINEQFF.